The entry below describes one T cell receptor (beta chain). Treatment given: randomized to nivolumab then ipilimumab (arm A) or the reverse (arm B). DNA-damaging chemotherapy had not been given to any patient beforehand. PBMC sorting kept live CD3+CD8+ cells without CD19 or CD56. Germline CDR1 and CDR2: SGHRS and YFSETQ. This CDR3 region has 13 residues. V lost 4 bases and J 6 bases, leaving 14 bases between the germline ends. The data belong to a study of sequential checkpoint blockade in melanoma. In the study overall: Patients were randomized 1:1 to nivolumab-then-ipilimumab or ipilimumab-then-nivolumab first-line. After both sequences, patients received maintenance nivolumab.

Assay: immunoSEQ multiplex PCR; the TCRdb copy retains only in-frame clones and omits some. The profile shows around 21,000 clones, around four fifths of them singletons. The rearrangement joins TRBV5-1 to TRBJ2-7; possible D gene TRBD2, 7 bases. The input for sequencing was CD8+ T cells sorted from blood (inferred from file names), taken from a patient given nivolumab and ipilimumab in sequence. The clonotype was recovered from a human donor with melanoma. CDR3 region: CASSPPGGPEQYF. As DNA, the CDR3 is TGCGCCAGCAGCCCACCCGGGGGGCCCGAGCAGTACTTC.